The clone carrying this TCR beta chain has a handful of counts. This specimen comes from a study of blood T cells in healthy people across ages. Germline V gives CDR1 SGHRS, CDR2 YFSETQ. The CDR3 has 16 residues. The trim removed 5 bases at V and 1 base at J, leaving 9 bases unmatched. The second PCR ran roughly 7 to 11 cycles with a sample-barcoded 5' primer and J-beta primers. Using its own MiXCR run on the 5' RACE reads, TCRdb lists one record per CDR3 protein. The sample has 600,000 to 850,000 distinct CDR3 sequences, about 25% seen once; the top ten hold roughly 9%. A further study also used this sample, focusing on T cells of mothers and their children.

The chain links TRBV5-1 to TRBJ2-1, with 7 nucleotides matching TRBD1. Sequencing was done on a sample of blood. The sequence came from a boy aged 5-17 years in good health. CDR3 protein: CASRDTGQKSYNEQFF. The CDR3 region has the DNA TGCGCCAGCAGGGACACGGGACAGAAATCCTACAATGAGCAGTTCTTC.